The TCR beta chain described here comes from a study of ipilimumab plus nivolumab after autologous stem cell transplantation (dated by TCRdb to the early 2020s). With respect to the entire study: Trial patients received a median of about 5 ipilimumab doses and 8 nivolumab doses. Patients in the trial were undergoing autologous transplant and had high-risk diffuse large B cell lymphoma, mature T cell lymphoma, or multiple myeloma. Primary refractory and relapsed disease were included in the DLBCL cohort, with 18-month progression-free survival of around 88% and 27%, respectively. The intent-to-treat population of the trial was made up of a few dozen patients. Findings and caveats that apply to the study as a whole: Combined checkpoint inhibition appeared tolerable as post-transplant consolidation, according to the authors' conclusion. Per the authors, a biologic rationale for further study of the post-transplant checkpoint inhibition approach was offered by T cell receptor repertoire, regulatory T cell phenotype and gut microbiota profiles.

Libraries were prepared through the immunoSEQ multiplex PCR assay. TCRdb re-hosts the immuneACCESS table, in-frame sequences only. Its copies lack some clones; in the studies checked, an unresolved V gene accounts for under half of them, and the cause for the rest is not known. This sample lists roughly 86,000 clones; approximately 86% were detected once. Less than 2.5% of the sample is held by the ten biggest clonotypes. The CDR3 starts with the cysteine, ends with the phenylalanine, and has 12 residues. Kept here is only the CDR3 DNA, which spans 36 bases and is read in frame from base 1. V sheds 7 bases and J sheds 3 bases, leaving 9 bases between their ends. CDR1 and CDR2 are drawn from the germline V gene: MRHNA, SNTAGT. A word on this clone: There is no known antigen for this receptor. Base qualities are not recorded, but no much larger clone differs from it by a single base.

Starting 14 to 28 days after the autologous transplant, patients began checkpoint therapy, which included ipilimumab at 1 mg/kg intravenously on day 1 of selected weeks. The nivolumab dose was 3 mg/kg intravenously, delivered on day 1 of weeks 1, 4, 7, 10, and every two weeks through week 26. The study was a Phase Ib clinical trial testing combined checkpoint inhibition with ipilimumab and nivolumab as consolidation after autologous stem cell transplantation. The TCR originated in a male donor with diffuse large B-cell lymphoma. The sequence joins TRBV6-4 to TRBJ1-2; there is no confident call for the D gene. Sequenced here: PBMCs, sampled in a trial of ipilimumab plus nivolumab as post-transplant consolidation. The bases read TGTGCCAGCACTTGGATTGACTATGGCTACACCTTC. It is translated as CASTWIDYGYTF.